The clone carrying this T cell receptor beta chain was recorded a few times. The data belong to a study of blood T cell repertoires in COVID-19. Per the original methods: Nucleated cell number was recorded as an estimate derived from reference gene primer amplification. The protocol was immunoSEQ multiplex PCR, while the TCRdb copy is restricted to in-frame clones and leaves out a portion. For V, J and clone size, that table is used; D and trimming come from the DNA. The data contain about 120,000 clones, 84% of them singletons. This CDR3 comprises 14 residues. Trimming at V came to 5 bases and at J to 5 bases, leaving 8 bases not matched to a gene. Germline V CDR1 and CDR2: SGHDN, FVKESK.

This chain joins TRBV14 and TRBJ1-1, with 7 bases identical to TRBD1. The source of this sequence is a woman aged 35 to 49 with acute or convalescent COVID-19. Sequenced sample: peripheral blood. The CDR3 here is CASSYSGGYTEAFF. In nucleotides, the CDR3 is TGTGCCAGCAGCTACTCAGGGGGATATACTGAAGCTTTCTTT.